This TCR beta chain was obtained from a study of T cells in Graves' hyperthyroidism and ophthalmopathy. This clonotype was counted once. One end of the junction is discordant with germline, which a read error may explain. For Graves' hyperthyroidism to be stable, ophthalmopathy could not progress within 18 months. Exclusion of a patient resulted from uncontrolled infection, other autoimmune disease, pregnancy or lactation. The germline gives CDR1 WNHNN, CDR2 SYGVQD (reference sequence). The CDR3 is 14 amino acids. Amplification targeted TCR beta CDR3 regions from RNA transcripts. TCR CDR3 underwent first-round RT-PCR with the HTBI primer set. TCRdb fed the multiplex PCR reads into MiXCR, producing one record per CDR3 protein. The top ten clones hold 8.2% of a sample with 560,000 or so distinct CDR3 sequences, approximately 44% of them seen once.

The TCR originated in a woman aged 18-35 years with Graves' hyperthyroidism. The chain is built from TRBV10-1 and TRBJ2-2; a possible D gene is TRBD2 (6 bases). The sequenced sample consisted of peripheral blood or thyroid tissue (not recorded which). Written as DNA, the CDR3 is TGTGCCAGCAGCGGGTTCGCGAACACCGGGGAGCTGTTTTTT. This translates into CASSGFANTGELFF.